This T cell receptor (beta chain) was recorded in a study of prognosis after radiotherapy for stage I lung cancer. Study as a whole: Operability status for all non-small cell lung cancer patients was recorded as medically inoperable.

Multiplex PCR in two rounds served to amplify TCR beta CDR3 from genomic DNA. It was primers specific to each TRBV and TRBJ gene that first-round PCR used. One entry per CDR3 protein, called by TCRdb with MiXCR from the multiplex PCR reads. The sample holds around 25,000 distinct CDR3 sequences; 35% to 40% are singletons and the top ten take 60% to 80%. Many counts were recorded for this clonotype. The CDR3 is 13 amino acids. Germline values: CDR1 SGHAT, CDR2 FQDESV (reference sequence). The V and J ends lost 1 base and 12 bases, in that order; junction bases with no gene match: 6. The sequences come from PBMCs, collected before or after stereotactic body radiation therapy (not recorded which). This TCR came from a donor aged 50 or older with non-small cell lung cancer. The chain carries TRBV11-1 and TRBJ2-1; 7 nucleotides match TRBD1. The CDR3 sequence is CASSLERGPGQFF. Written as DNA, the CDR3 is TGTGCCAGCAGCTTAGAAAGGGGGCCGGGGCAGTTCTTC.